These 21 T cell receptor beta chains originate from one sample sequenced in a study of shared clonotypes between healthy human individuals. The naive CD8 fraction comprised CD45RO-negative cells positively selected for CCR7 and excluded terminally differentiated effector memory CD45RA+ cells. This table comes from immunoSEQ multiplex PCR, and its TCRdb copy is limited to in-frame clones, with some not included. This table has millions of clones, roughly 94% appearing once. Sequencing was carried out using naive CD8+ T cells sorted from blood. Receptor source: a man younger than 30 in good health.

This chain joins TRBV4-1 and TRBJ1-2; possibly TRBD1 for D (5 bases). CDR1 MGHRA and CDR2 YSYEKL come from the germline V gene. Trimming removed 0 bases at V and 4 bases at J, with 6 bases between. The CDR3 runs 13 residues. The CDR3 nucleotides are TGCGCCAGCAGCCAAGATCAGGGCTATGGCTACACCTTC. Protein: CASSQDQGYGYTF.

The genes are TRBV27 and TRBJ2-5; 10 nucleotides match TRBD2. In germline, CDR1 is MNHEY, CDR2 SMNVEV (reference sequence). V shed 5 bases and J 6 bases; nucleotides not matched to a gene: 12. This CDR3 contains 16 residues. CDR3 protein: CASSPWTSGSLKTQYF. CDR3 DNA: TGTGCCAGCAGTCCCTGGACTAGCGGAAGTCTAAAGACCCAGTACTTC.

This chain joins TRBV11-2 and TRBJ2-3; D is uncertain. The germline V gene has CDR1 SGHAT and CDR2 FQNNGV. V was shortened by 1 base and J by 2 bases, with 10 bases between the two germline ends. This CDR3 comprises 15 residues. The CDR3 here is CASSLGAQDTDTQYF. In nucleotides, the CDR3 is TGTGCCAGCAGCTTAGGAGCCCAGGACACAGATACGCAGTATTTT.

The chain uses TRBV4-1 and TRBJ1-5; TRBD1 is a possible D gene (6 bases). This CDR3 has 15 residues. Germline V gives CDR1 MGHRA, CDR2 YSYEKL. V lost 1 base and J 4 bases, leaving 11 bases between the germline ends. The CDR3 region is CASSQVKGGNQPQHF. CDR3 bases: TGCGCCAGCAGCCAAGTAAAAGGGGGAAATCAGCCCCAGCATTTT.

The rearrangement uses TRBV27 and TRBJ2-7; no clear D. The CDR3 has 13 residues. The V gene's germline CDR1 is MNHEY and CDR2 SMNVEV (reference sequence). Trimming cost V 0 bases and J 3 bases, with 6 bases left between them. In DNA, the CDR3 is TGTGCCAGCAGTTTATCGGAAAACTACGAGCAGTACTTC. The encoded protein is CASSLSENYEQYF.

The chain joins TRBV19 to TRBJ2-5; D remains unclear. V was pared by 6 bases and J by 8 bases, with 13 bases between. CDR1 and CDR2 (germline): LNHDA, SQIVND (reference sequence). The length of the CDR3 is 12 residues. The CDR3 nucleotides read TGTGCCAGTAGCCCCGAGCACGATACCCAGTACTTC. Its translation is CASSPEHDTQYF.

The chain employs TRBV4-1 and TRBJ2-7; TRBD1 or TRBD2 may be the D gene (5 bases each). The CDR3 is made up of 14 amino acids. V gave up 4 bases and J gave up 3 bases, with 13 bases separating them. Germline assignment: CDR1 MGHRA and CDR2 YSYEKL. The CDR3 protein is CASSRGPTGYEQYF. As DNA, the CDR3 is TGCGCCAGCAGCCGGGGACCTACTGGCTACGAGCAGTACTTC.

The V gene is TRBV7-9, the J gene TRBJ2-2; D remains unclear. The CDR3 is made up of 12 amino acids. The germline V gene encodes CDR1 SEHNR and CDR2 FQNEAQ (reference sequence). Trimming took off 3 bases at V and 10 bases at J, with 9 bases between the two ends. The CDR3 nucleotides read TGTGCCAGCAGCTTTGGCAGCCAGGAGCTGTTTTTT. Translated: CASSFGSQELFF.

As concerns this clone: Other DNA sequences in the same sample also yield this CDR3. The V gene is TRBV5-1, the J gene TRBJ2-5; D remains unclear. This CDR3 region has 13 residues. V lost 0 bases, J lost 1 base, and 4 bases lay in between. Germline assignment: CDR1 SGHRS and CDR2 YFSETQ. This CDR3 is CASSLGAQETQYF. In nucleotides, the CDR3 is TGCGCCAGCAGCTTGGGCGCCCAAGAGACCCAGTACTTC.

Concerning this clone itself: Other DNA sequences in this specimen translate into the identical CDR3. The CDR3 region has the DNA TGTGCCAGCAGCCCCGGGACTACCTCCTACAATGAGCAGTTCTTC. Translating gives CASSPGTTSYNEQFF. V usage is TRBV9 and J usage is TRBJ2-1; 7 bases align to TRBD2. Germline V gene sequence: CDR1 SGDLS, CDR2 YYNGEE. The V gene end was trimmed by 4 bases and the J gene end by 0 bases; junction bases not matched to a gene: 4. The CDR3 length is 15 residues.

The V gene is TRBV6-1, the J gene TRBJ2-1; TRBD1 aligns across 10 bases. The V gene end was trimmed by 0 bases and the J gene end by 5 bases; junction bases not matched to a gene: 19. Germline V gives CDR1 MNHNS, CDR2 SASEGT. This CDR3 has 21 residues. The CDR3 DNA reads as TGTGCCAGCAGTGAAGCGCCTTTTGGACAGGGGGTGGCTAGTGGGCACAATGAGCAGTTCTTC. This sequence encodes CASSEAPFGQGVASGHNEQFF.

As for this clone: Other nucleotide sequences from this sample produce the same CDR3. CDR3 DNA sequence: TGTGCTTCGTCGTCATACACAGATACGCAGTATTTT. Translation gives CASSSYTDTQYF. The rearrangement uses TRBV7-9 and TRBJ2-3, with unresolved D. Germline CDR1 SEHNR, CDR2 FQNEAQ (reference sequence). CDR3 size: 12 residues.

Concerning this clone: The same CDR3 can be traced to other DNA sequences in this sample. V usage is TRBV10-1 and J usage is TRBJ2-7; D is undetermined. CDR3 size: 12 residues. The germline gives CDR1 WNHNN, CDR2 SYGVQD (reference sequence). The V end was cut by 2 bases, the J end by 4 bases, with 6 bases between. CDR3 DNA sequence: TGCGCCAGCAGTGAGGATGGGTACGAGCAGTACTTC. It is translated as CASSEDGYEQYF.

CDR3 in DNA: TGTGCCAGCAGTTTATCGAAGGGGATCCTGTCCTACGAGCAGTACTTC. Its translation is CASSLSKGILSYEQYF. V and J are TRBV27 and TRBJ2-7, with D perhaps TRBD1 (5 bases). Between the trimmed V and J ends, which lost 0 bases and 1 base, there was a span of 13 bases. CDR1 is MNHEY, CDR2 SMNVEV, per germline (reference sequence). The CDR3 consists of 16 residues.

V gene TRBV14 combines with J gene TRBJ1-4; D gene uncertain. The germline V gene has CDR1 SGHDN and CDR2 FVKESK. Deletions cut 2 bases from V and 7 bases from J, with 17 bases between. The CDR3 consists of 16 residues. For the CDR3, the DNA is TGTGCCAGCAGCCAAACAACGTTGTGGCGTAGTGAAAAACTGTTTTTT. It codes for CASSQTTLWRSEKLFF.

The CDR3 is CASTPGAGYYEQYF. CDR3 nucleotide sequence: TGTGCCAGCACCCCGGGAGCGGGGTACTACGAGCAGTACTTC. The chain has TRBV7-6 and TRBJ2-7, with 7 bases aligning to TRBD2. Germline-derived CDR1 and CDR2 are SGHVS and FNYEAQ. CDR3 length: 14 amino acids. Trimming cost V 7 bases and J 3 bases; bases outside gene matches: 9.

The chain combines TRBV27 with TRBJ1-5; possible D gene TRBD1, 6 bases. The CDR3 totals 14 residues. Germline V lookup: CDR1 MNHEY, CDR2 SMNVEV (reference sequence). V gave up 5 bases and J gave up 7 bases, with 15 bases separating them. The CDR3 spells CASSPVLGGQPQHF. Here the CDR3 DNA reads TGTGCCAGCAGTCCCGTGTTGGGGGGCCAGCCCCAGCATTTT.

The chain carries TRBV9 and TRBJ1-2; TRBD1 matches 7 bases. This CDR3 comprises 15 residues. Per germline, CDR1 SGDLS and CDR2 YYNGEE. V gave up 3 bases and J gave up 1 base; unmatched junction bases: 6. CDR3 residues: CASSAGTEDNYGYTF. As DNA, the CDR3 is TGTGCCAGCAGCGCAGGGACAGAAGATAACTATGGCTACACCTTC.

V is TRBV2 and J is TRBJ2-7; 10 bases fit TRBD2. With 3 bases clipped from V and 4 bases from J, the junction kept 6 bases outside the gene matches. Germline CDR1 reads SNHLY; CDR2 reads FYNNEI. The CDR3 has 15 amino acids. Here the CDR3 reads CASSESSGGRYEQYF. DNA of the CDR3: TGTGCCAGCAGTGAGAGTAGCGGGGGGCGGTACGAGCAGTACTTC.

V gene TRBV4-1 combines with J gene TRBJ2-7, with 7 nucleotides matching TRBD1. In germline, CDR1 is MGHRA, CDR2 YSYEKL. The CDR3 covers 14 residues. The J segment lost 2 bases and the V segment lost 4 bases, leaving 5 bases of the junction unmatched. The DNA for the CDR3 is TGCGCCAGCAGCCTCGACAGGGTGGCCTACGAGCAGTACTTC. This encodes CASSLDRVAYEQYF.

V usage is TRBV5-1 and J usage is TRBJ2-3; D may be TRBD1 (6 bases). V was trimmed by 6 bases and J by 0 bases, leaving 14 bases between them. The germline V gene encodes CDR1 SGHRS and CDR2 YFSETQ. CDR3 length equals 15 residues. CDR3 nucleotides: TGCGCCAGCACCCCCGGGACACTCAGCACAGATACGCAGTATTTT. Encoded protein: CASTPGTLSTDTQYF.